A single sample is the source of the 4 T cell receptor beta chains below, sequenced in a study of blood T cells in healthy people across ages. Together with a sample-barcoded 5' primer, a J-beta primer mix was included in a second PCR lasting about 6 to 11 cycles. TCRdb reprocessed the 5' RACE reads via MiXCR and lists one record per CDR3 protein. The profile shows more than 500,000 distinct CDR3 sequences, 27% of them singletons. Material: blood. The receptors derive from a woman aged 70-85 years in good health.

The V gene is TRBV20-1, the J gene TRBJ1-3, with D possibly TRBD1 on 5 matching bases. This CDR3 is 15 amino acids long. V was pared by 3 bases and J by 0 bases, with 12 bases between. Looked up from germline, CDR1 is DFQATT and CDR2 is SNEGSKA (reference sequence). This CDR3 reads CSASGTGISGNTIYF. The CDR3 coding sequence is TGCAGTGCTAGCGGCACAGGCATCTCTGGAAACACCATATATTTT.

The rearrangement uses TRBV15 and TRBJ1-2; D gene unclear. Deletions cut 0 bases from V and 4 bases from J, with 18 bases between. Germline CDR1 is LNHNV and CDR2 is YYDKDF (reference sequence). The CDR3 is made up of 17 amino acids. This chain's CDR3 is CATSRDYGVSGTYGYTF. DNA of the CDR3: TGTGCCACCAGCAGAGATTACGGAGTATCGGGCACCTATGGCTACACCTTC.

Comments on this clonotype: One end of the junction varies from germline; a read error may be responsible. The V and J genes are TRBV7-7 and TRBJ2-1; D uncertain. Germline V gene sequence: CDR1 SSHAT, CDR2 FNYEAQ (reference sequence). This CDR3 comprises 15 residues. CDR3 region: CASSSLPQRADEQFF. DNA for the CDR3: TGTGCTAGCAGCTCGCTCCCGCAAAGGGCCGATGAGCAGTTCTTC.

The gene calls are TRBV6-2 or TRBV6-3 and TRBJ2-5; perhaps TRBD2 as D (6 bases). The CDR3 covers 17 residues. Trimming cost V 6 bases and J 5 bases, with 25 bases left between them. Germline V gives CDR1 MNHEY, CDR2 SVGEGT. CDR3 amino acids: CASSKPSGASVLETQYF. The CDR3, as DNA: TGTGCCAGCAGCAAGCCCTCCGGGGCTAGCGTCCTGGAGACCCAGTACTTC.